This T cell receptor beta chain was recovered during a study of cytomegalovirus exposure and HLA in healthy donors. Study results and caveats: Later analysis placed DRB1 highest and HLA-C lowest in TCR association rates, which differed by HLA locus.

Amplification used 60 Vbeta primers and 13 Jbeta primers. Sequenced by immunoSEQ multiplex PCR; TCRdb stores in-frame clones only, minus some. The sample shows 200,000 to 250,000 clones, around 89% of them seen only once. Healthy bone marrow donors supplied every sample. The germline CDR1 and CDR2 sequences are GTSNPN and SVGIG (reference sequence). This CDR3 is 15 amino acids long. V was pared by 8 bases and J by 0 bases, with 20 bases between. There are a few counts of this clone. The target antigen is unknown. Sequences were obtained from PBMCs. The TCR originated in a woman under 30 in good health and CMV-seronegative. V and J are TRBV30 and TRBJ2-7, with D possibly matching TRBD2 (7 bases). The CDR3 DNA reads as TGTGCCGGGGGGGCGAAGCGGGGAACCTCCTACGAGCAGTACTTC. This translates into CAGGAKRGTSYEQYF.